This T cell receptor (beta chain) was profiled in a study of regulatory T cells in long-lasting Graves disease. Library construction for TCR beta used iRepertoire HTBI primers and Arm-PCR of CDR3 regions. TCRdb recomputed calls from the multiplex PCR reads with MiXCR, one row per CDR3 protein. The sample consists of hundreds of thousands of distinct CDR3 sequences, over 14% of them appearing once. Germline CDR1 and CDR2: MDHEN and SYDVKM. The CDR3 runs to 13 residues. The V and J ends lost 2 bases and 6 bases respectively, with 10 bases between them. Sample time point: newly diagnosed GD, antithyroid drugs for less than 3 months. Generation of the TCR library employed RNA extracted from PBMCs. The same data also went into a second study, on T cells in Graves' hyperthyroidism and ophthalmopathy. That source notes: The study enrolled patients aged 18 to 65 with newly diagnosed hyperthyroidism of under 2 months' duration. First-round RT-PCR with HTBI primers amplified the TCR CDR3 region.

This material consisted of peripheral blood mononuclear cells (PBMCs), taken at new diagnosis, from a patient treated with antithyroid drugs. This sequence was found in a woman between 40 and 55 years old with Graves disease. The chain combines TRBV28 with TRBJ1-1, with D tentatively TRBD1 (6 bases). DNA for the CDR3: TGTGCCAGCAGTTTAACCGGGGGCGCTGAAGCTTTCTTT. Its protein product is CASSLTGGAEAFF.